A selection of T cell receptor beta chains follows, all from one sample in a study of T cell repertoires in cytomegalovirus infection. TCRdb passed the reads through MiXCR, listing each CDR3 protein once. The repertoire holds under 250,000 distinct CDR3 sequences, with around 6.4% as singletons. Specimen: PBMCs. The source is a human donor in good health (CMV status not recorded). Some clones in this sample may be carry-over from other donors' samples. Each CDR3 is given with its conserved first and last residue. The D gene is left open where the match is weak. A row's size may be missing; if present it is once, few, many or a size class.

j_gene,abundance,v_gene,d_gene,CDR3nt,CDR3aa
TRBJ2-2,many,TRBV6-5,-,TGTGCCAGCAGTCCCCAGTTTGGTGAGCTGTTTTTT,CASSPQFGELFF
TRBJ1-4,many,TRBV3-1,-,TGTGCCAGCAGCCAATCCGTCACTAATGAAAAACTGTTTTTT,CASSQSVTNEKLFF
TRBJ2-2,many,TRBV6-2/TRBV6-3,TRBD1,TGTGCCAGCAACAGAATTGACAGGGGGCTGGGCACCGGGGAGCTGTTTTTT,CASNRIDRGLGTGELFF
TRBJ1-3,many,TRBV7-2,-,TGTGCCAGCAGCCCAGACACAGGGAATTATGGAAACACCATATATTTT,CASSPDTGNYGNTIYF
TRBJ1-5,few,TRBV29-1,-,TGCAGCGTTGCAACGCAGGGCCAGCCCCAGCATTTT,CSVATQGQPQHF
TRBJ2-3,many,TRBV20-1,-,TGCAGTGCTAGAGATTCTATAGCGGTGGCAGATACGCAGTATTTT,CSARDSIAVADTQYF
TRBJ1-1,many,TRBV7-9,-,TGTGCCATCACGCCCGAGTCCGGCACTGAAGCTTTCTTT,CAITPESGTEAFF
TRBJ1-5,medium-sized,TRBV7-2,TRBD1,TGTGCCAGCAGCACGACAGGGGGCGCGGGCAATCAGCCCCAGCATTTT,CASSTTGGAGNQPQHF
TRBJ1-1,many,TRBV25-1,-,TGTGCCAGCAGTGGGGTTGGGAAGGGAGAAGCTTTCTTT,CASSGVGKGEAFF
TRBJ1-3,many,TRBV7-7,TRBD1,TGTGCTAGCAGCTTAGCCGGGACAGGGCCTGGAAACACCATATATTTT,CASSLAGTGPGNTIYF
TRBJ2-7,many,TRBV7-2,TRBD2,TGTGCCAGCAGCTTAGGTGGTAGCGGGGGTTACGAGCAGTACTTC,CASSLGGSGGYEQYF
TRBJ1-5,many,TRBV5-5,-,TGTGCCAGCAGCTTGGAACAGGACCAGCCCCAGCATTTT,CASSLEQDQPQHF
TRBJ1-1,many,TRBV2,-,TGTGCCCTGAGGGCGGTAAATTCGAACACTGAAGCTTTCTTT,CALRAVNSNTEAFF
TRBJ1-2,-,TRBV2,-,TGTGCCAGCAGTGTAGACAGCTATGGCTACACCTTC,CASSVDSYGYTF
TRBJ2-5,many,TRBV4-1,-,TGCGCCAGCAGCCAAGCGGGCCTCCAGACCCAGTACTTC,CASSQAGLQTQYF
TRBJ2-1,many,TRBV11-3,-,TGTGCCAGCAGCTTAGAGGGGGATGAGCAGTTCTTC,CASSLEGDEQFF
TRBJ2-1,many,TRBV6-2/TRBV6-3,TRBD2,TGTGCCAGCACTAGCGGAGGTGGGAATGAGCAGTTCTTC,CASTSGGGNEQFF
TRBJ2-3,many,TRBV13,TRBD1,TGTGCCAGCACCGGGACAGGGGAGGCAGATACGCAGTATTTT,CASTGTGEADTQYF
TRBJ1-2,many,TRBV28,-,TGTGCCAGCAGTTTAGCAGGCCCCTATGGCTACACCTTC,CASSLAGPYGYTF
TRBJ2-1,-,TRBV5-1,TRBD2,TGCGCCAGCACCCCTCTAGCGGGGGCGACCAATGAGCAGTTCTTC,CASTPLAGATNEQFF
TRBJ1-1,many,TRBV29-1,-,TGCAGCGACTCAAGGGGCACTGAAGCTTTCTTT,CSDSRGTEAFF
TRBJ2-7,many,TRBV6-6,-,TGTGCCAGCAGTTACTCGAGGCTACTGGGTCTTGGGGACGAGCAGTACTTC,CASSYSRLLGLGDEQYF